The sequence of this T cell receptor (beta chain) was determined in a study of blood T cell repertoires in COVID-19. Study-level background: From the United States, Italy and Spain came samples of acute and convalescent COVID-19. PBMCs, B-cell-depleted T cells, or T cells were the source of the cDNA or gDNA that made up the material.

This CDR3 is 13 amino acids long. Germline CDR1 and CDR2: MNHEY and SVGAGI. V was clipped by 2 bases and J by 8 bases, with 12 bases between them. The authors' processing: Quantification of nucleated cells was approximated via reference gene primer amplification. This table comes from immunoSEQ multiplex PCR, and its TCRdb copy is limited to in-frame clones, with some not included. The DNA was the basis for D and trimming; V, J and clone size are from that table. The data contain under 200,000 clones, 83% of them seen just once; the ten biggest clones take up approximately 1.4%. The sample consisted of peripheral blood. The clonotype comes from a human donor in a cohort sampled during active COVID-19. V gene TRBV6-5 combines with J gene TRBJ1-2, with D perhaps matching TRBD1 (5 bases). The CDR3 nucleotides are TGTGCCAGCAGTTACAAGACAGTCGGCGGCTACACCTTC. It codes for CASSYKTVGGYTF.